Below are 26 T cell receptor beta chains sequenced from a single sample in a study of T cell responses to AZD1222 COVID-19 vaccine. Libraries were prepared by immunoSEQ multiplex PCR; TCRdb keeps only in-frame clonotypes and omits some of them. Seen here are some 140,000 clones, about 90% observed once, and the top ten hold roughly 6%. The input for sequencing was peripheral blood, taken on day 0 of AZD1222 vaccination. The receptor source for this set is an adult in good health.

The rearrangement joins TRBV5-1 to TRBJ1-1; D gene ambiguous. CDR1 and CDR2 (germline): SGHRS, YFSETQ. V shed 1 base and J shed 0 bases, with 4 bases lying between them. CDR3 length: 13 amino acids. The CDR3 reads CASSLRMNTEAFF. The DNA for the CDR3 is TGCGCCAGCAGCTTGAGGATGAACACTGAAGCTTTCTTT.

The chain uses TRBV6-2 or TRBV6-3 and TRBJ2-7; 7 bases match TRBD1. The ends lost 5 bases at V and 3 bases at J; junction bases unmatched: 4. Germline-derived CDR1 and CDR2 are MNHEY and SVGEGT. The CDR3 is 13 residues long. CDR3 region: CASSLTGVYEQYF. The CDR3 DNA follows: TGTGCCAGCAGTCTAACAGGGGTCTACGAGCAGTACTTC.

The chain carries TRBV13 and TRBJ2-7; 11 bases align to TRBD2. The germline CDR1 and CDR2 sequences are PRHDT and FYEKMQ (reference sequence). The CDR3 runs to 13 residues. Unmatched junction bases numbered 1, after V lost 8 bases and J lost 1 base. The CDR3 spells CASGTSGSYEQYF. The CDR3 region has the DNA TGTGCCAGCGGGACTAGCGGATCCTACGAGCAGTACTTC.

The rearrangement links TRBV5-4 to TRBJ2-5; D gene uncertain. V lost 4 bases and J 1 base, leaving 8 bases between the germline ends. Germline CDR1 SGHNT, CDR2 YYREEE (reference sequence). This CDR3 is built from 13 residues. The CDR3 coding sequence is TGTGCCAGCAGCCAGGAGTCCCAAGAGACCCAGTACTTC. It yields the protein CASSQESQETQYF. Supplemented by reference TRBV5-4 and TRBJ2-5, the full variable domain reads ETGVTQSPTHLIKTRGQQVTLRCSSQSGHNTVSWYQQALGQGPQFIFQYYREEENGRGNFPPRFSGLQFPNYSSELNVNALELDDSALYLCASSQESQETQYFGPGTRLLVL.

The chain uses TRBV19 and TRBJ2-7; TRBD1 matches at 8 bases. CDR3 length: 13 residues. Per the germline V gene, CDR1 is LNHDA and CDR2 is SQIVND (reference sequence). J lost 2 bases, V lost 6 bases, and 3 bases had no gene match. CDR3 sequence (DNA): TGTGCCAGTAGCATACAGGGGGCCTACGAGCAGTACTTC. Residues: CASSIQGAYEQYF.

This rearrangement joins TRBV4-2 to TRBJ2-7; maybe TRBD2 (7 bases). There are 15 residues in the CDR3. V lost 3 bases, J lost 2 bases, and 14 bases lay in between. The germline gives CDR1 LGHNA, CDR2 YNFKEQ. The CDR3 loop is CASSQGAGRAYEQYF. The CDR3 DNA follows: TGTGCCAGCAGCCAGGGGGCGGGGAGGGCCTACGAGCAGTACTTC.

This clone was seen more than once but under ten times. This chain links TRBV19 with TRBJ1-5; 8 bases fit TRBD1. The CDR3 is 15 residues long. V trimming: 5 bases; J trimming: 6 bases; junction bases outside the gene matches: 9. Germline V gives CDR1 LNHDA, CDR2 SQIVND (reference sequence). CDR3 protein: CASSVGQGGGQPQHF. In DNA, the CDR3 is TGTGCCAGTAGTGTCGGACAGGGCGGGGGTCAGCCCCAGCATTTT.

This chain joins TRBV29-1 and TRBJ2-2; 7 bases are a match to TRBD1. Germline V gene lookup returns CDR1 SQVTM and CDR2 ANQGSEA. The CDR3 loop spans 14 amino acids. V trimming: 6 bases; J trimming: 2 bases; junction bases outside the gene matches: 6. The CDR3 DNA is TGCAGCGTCAAGACAGGGCCCAACACCGGGGAGCTGTTTTTT. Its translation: CSVKTGPNTGELFF.

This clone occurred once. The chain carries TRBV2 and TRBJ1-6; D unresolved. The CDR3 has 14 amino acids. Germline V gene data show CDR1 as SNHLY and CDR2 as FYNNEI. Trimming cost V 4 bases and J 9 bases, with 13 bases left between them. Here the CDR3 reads CASSGTGSRSPLHF. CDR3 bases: TGTGCCAGCAGTGGTACCGGGTCACGTTCACCCCTCCACTTT.

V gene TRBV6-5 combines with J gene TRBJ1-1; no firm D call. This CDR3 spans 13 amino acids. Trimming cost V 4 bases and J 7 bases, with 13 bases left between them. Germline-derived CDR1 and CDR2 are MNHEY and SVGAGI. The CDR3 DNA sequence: TGTGCCAGCAGTTCCCAATCAGCCTTTGAAGCTTTCTTT. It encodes CASSSQSAFEAFF.

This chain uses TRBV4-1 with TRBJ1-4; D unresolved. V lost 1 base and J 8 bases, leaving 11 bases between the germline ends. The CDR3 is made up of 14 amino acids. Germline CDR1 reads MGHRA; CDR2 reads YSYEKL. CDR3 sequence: CASSQGPTGEKLFF. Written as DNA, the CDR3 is TGCGCCAGCAGCCAAGGACCCACTGGCGAAAAACTGTTTTTT.

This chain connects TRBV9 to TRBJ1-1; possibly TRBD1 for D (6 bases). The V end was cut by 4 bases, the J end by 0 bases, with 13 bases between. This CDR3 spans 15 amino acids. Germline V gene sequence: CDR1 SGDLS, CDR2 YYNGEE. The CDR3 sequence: CASSLGGRLNTEAFF. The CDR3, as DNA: TGTGCCAGCAGCCTAGGGGGGAGATTGAACACTGAAGCTTTCTTT.

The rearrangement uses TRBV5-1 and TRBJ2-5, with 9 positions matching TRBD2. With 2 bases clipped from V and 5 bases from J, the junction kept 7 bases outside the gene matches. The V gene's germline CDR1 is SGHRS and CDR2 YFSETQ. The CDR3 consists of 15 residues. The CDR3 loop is CASSFSSGNGETQYF. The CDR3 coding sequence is TGCGCCAGCAGCTTTTCTAGCGGGAATGGGGAGACCCAGTACTTC.

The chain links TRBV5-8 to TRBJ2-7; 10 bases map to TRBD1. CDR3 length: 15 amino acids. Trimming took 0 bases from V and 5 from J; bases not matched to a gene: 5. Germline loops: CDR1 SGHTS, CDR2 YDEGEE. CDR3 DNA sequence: TGTGCCAGCAGCTTGGAGGGACAGGGGAGCCACGAGCAGTACTTC. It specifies CASSLEGQGSHEQYF.

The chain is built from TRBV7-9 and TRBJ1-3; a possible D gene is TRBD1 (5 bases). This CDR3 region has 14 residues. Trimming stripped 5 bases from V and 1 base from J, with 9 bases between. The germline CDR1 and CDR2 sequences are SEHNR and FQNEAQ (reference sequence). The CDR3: CASSQTGSGNTIYF. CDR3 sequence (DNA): TGTGCCAGCAGCCAAACAGGATCTGGAAACACCATATATTTT.

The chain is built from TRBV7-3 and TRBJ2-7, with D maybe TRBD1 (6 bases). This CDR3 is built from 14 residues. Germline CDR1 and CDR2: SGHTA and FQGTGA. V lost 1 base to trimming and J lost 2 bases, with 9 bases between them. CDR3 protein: CASSLMWGPYEQYF. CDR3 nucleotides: TGTGCCAGCAGCTTAATGTGGGGGCCCTACGAGCAGTACTTC.

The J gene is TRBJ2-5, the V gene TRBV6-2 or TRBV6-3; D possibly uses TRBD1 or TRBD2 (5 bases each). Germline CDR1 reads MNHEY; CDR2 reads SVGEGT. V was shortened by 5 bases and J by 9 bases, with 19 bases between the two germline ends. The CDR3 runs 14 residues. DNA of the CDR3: TGTGCCAGCAGTGGGACCGATCTATCCGGGGCCCAGTACTTC. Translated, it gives CASSGTDLSGAQYF.

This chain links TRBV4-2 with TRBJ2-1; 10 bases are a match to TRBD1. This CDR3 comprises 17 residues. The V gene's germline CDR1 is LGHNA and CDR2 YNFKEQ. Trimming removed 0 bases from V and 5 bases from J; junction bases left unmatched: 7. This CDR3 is CASSQDRGTGEDNEQFF. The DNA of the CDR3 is TGTGCCAGCAGCCAAGATAGGGGGACAGGGGAGGACAATGAGCAGTTCTTC.

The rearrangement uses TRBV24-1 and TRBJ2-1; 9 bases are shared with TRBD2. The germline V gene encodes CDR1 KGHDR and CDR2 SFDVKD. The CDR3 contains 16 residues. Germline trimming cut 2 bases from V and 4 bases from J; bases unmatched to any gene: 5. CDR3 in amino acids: CATSDYSGSGYNEQFF. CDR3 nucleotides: TGTGCCACCAGTGATTATAGCGGGAGCGGGTACAATGAGCAGTTCTTC.

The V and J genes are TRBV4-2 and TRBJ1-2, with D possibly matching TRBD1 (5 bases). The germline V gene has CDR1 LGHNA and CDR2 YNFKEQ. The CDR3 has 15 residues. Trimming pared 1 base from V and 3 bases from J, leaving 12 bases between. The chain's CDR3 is CASSQVQGEDYGYTF. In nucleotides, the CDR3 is TGTGCCAGCAGCCAAGTGCAGGGCGAGGACTATGGCTACACCTTC.

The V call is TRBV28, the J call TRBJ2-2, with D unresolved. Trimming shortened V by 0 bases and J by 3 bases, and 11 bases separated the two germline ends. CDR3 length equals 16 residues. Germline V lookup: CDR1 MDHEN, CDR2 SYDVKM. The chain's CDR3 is CASSLWGDRYTGELFF. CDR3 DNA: TGTGCCAGCAGTTTATGGGGTGATAGATACACCGGGGAGCTGTTTTTT.

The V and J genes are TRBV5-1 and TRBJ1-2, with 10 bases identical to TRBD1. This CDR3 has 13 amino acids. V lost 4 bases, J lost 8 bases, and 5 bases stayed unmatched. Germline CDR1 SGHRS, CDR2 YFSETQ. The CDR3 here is CASSHGQGGGYTF. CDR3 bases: TGCGCCAGCAGCCATGGACAGGGGGGCGGCTACACCTTC.

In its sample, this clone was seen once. The CDR3 here is CASNAGGGPQHF. CDR3 nucleotide sequence: TGTGCCAGCAACGCTGGGGGCGGTCCCCAGCATTTT. The chain recombines TRBV7-9 with TRBJ1-5; TRBD1 might be the D (6 bases). The CDR3 is 12 residues long. Germline values: CDR1 SEHNR, CDR2 FQNEAQ (reference sequence). The ends were cut back, 7 bases at V and 10 bases at J, with 14 bases in the middle.

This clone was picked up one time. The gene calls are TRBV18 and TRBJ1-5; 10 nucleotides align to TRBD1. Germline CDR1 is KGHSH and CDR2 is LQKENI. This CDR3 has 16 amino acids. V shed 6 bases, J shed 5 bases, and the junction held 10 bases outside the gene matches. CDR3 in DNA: TGTGCCAGCTCGCGTAACACCGGGACAGGGGATCAGCCCCAGCATTTT. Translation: CASSRNTGTGDQPQHF.

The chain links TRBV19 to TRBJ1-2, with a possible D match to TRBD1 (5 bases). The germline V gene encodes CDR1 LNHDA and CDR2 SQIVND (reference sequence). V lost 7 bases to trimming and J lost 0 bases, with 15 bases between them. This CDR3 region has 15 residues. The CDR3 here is CASKPGTGANYGYTF. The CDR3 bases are TGTGCCAGTAAACCCGGGACGGGAGCTAACTATGGCTACACCTTC.

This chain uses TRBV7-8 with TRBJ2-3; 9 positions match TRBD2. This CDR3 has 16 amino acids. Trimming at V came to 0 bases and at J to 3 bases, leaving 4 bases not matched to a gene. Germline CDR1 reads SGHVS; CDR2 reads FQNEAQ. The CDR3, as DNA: TGTGCCAGCAGCTTAGCCGGGGGACTAGCAACAGATACGCAGTATTTT. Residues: CASSLAGGLATDTQYF. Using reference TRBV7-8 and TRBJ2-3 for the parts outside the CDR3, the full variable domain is GAGVSQSPRYKVAKRGQDVALRCDPISGHVSLFWYQQALGQGPEFLTYFQNEAQLDKSGLPSDRFFAERPEGSVSTLKIQRTQQEDSAVYLCASSLAGGLATDTQYFGPGTRLTVL.